The table lists the clone carrying this T cell receptor (beta chain) with a few counts. Its antigen is unidentified. V was shortened by 4 bases and J by 1 base, with 13 bases between the two germline ends. From germline, CDR1 is SGHDN and CDR2 FVKESK. This CDR3 is built from 16 residues. This entry belongs to a study of T cell repertoires in cytomegalovirus infection. TCRdb processed the reads anew with MiXCR; each CDR3 protein has one entry. Of a few hundred thousand distinct CDR3 sequences in the sample, 40% were seen once. The chain joins TRBV14 to TRBJ2-2; D is unclear. This clonotype was obtained from a human donor in good health (CMV status not recorded). Some clones in this sample may be carry-over from other donors' samples. Material: cultured PBMCs, obtained from culture after CMV antigen stimulation. The CDR3 loop is CASSPSTVRNTGELFF. The CDR3, as DNA: TGTGCCAGCAGCCCGTCTACGGTTAGGAACACCGGGGAGCTGTTTTTT.